The next 22 T cell receptor beta chains were all read from a single sample in a study of CXCR3-negative and CXCR3-positive naive CD8 T cells (dated by TCRdb to 2018 to 2020). No antigens are known for them. The listed sequencing device is NextSeq 550. The Human TCR Profiling Kit (MiLaboratory) was used to prepare UMI-labeled 5' RACE TRB cDNA libraries. Following TCRdb reprocessing, every CDR3 protein sequence forms one entry, and DNA is not provided. The sample's table covers some 150,000 distinct CDR3 sequences. Of the sample, roughly 0.41% falls within the top ten clones. Findings and caveats that apply to the study as a whole: Compared with CXCR3-negative naive cells, CXCR3-positive naive cells had TRB CDR3s with higher hydrophobicity (lower Kidera factor 4), lower energy, and higher strength and volume indices.

Sequenced sample: naive CXCR3+ CD8+ T cells from blood. Per the publication, the cell subset or site label means: CD45RO-CCR7+CD27+CD95- naive CD8+ T cells expressing CXCR3 (TNR3+). Source of these receptors: a human donor in good health. Some clones in this sample may be carry-over from other donors' samples.

This chain connects TRBV7-3 to TRBJ2-7; the D call from TCRdb, TRBD1, cannot be confirmed without DNA. Germline CDR1 reads SGHTA; CDR2 reads FQGTGA. The CDR3 spans 15 residues. The CDR3 reads CASSFKGAGFHEQYF.

This chain connects TRBV2 to TRBJ2-7; without DNA, the TCRdb call of TRBD1 cannot be checked. Germline CDR1 SNHLY, CDR2 FYNNEI. This CDR3 has 14 amino acids. The CDR3 loop reads CAIAGQGTSYEQYF. The full variable domain, in which reference TRBV2 and TRBJ2-7 provide the parts outside the CDR3, is EPEVTQTPSHQVTQMGQEVILRCVPISNHLYFYWYRQILGQKVEFLVSFYNNEISEKSEIFDDQFSVERPDGSNFTLKIRSTKLEDSAMYFCAIAGQGTSYEQYFGPGTRLTVT.

The chain employs TRBV28 and TRBJ1-2. The CDR3 extends over 13 amino acids. Germline CDR1 reads MDHEN; CDR2 reads SYDVKM. CDR3: CASSLRPKDGYTF.

The rearrangement joins TRBV12-3 or TRBV12-4 to TRBJ1-2. The CDR3 totals 11 residues. The CDR3 here is CASSSLGGYTF.

This chain connects TRBV12-3 or TRBV12-4 to TRBJ2-1; as DNA is missing, the TRBD2 call by TCRdb cannot be tested. The CDR3 is 15 residues long. The CDR3 is CASRSGLAGLDEQFF.

The rearrangement uses TRBV5-5 and TRBJ2-1; TCRdb's D gene call, TRBD2, goes unchecked for lack of DNA. Germline V gene sequence: CDR1 SGHKS, CDR2 YYEKEE (reference sequence). The length of the CDR3 is 16 residues. The CDR3 region is CASSLERLLAIHEQFF.

This chain links TRBV11-2 with TRBJ2-2; without DNA, the TCRdb call of TRBD2 cannot be checked. Germline V gives CDR1 SGHAT, CDR2 FQNNGV. The CDR3 extends over 15 amino acids. The CDR3 region is CASSPHSLNTGELFF. Full variable domain (remainder filled in from reference TRBV11-2 and TRBJ2-2): EAGVAQSPRYKIIEKRQSVAFWCNPISGHATLYWYQQILGQGPKLLIQFQNNGVVDDSQLPKDRFSAERLKGVDSTLKIQPAKLEDSAVYLCASSPHSLNTGELFFGEGSRLTVL.

The chain uses TRBV29-1 and TRBJ2-7; TCRdb reports TRBD2, a call that lacks DNA to check it against. CDR1 and CDR2 (germline): SQVTM, ANQGSEA. This CDR3 is 13 amino acids long. The CDR3 here is CSFLSGRSLEQYF.

V gene TRBV9 combines with J gene TRBJ2-1; TCRdb gives TRBD2 as the D gene, but with no DNA this cannot be confirmed. Germline CDR1 and CDR2: SGDLS and YYNGEE. CDR3 length equals 15 residues. The CDR3 loop is CASSNSGGAWNEQFF.

The chain employs TRBV29-1 and TRBJ2-7; the TCRdb call, TRBD1, lacks DNA for checking. Germline CDR1 SQVTM, CDR2 ANQGSEA. CDR3 length: 14 residues. Here the CDR3 reads CSVVGPGTGSEQYF.

V is TRBV29-1 and J is TRBJ2-7. The germline V gene encodes CDR1 SQVTM and CDR2 ANQGSEA. This CDR3 is built from 12 residues. CDR3 sequence: CSVEEGTDEQYF.

The chain uses TRBV7-6 and TRBJ1-1. There are 15 residues in the CDR3. Germline loops: CDR1 SGHVS, CDR2 FNYEAQ. Here the CDR3 reads CASSLDEGRNTEAFF.

The chain employs TRBV7-9 and TRBJ2-7; as DNA is missing, the TRBD1 call by TCRdb cannot be tested. The CDR3 is 12 residues long. The germline gives CDR1 SEHNR, CDR2 FQNEAQ (reference sequence). The CDR3 is CASSFGGSEQYF.

The rearrangement joins TRBV29-1 to TRBJ2-7; as DNA is missing, the TRBD1 call by TCRdb cannot be tested. The CDR3 contains 13 residues. Germline CDR1 and CDR2: SQVTM and ANQGSEA. The CDR3 loop reads CSGLGGHSYEQYF.

The chain recombines TRBV20-1 with TRBJ2-1; TCRdb outputs TRBD1, but without DNA this stays unchecked. Looked up from germline, CDR1 is DFQATT and CDR2 is SNEGSKA (reference sequence). This CDR3 is 14 amino acids long. The CDR3 is CSARPTGSYNEQFF.

CDR3 residues: CASSLVAGVYEQYF. The V gene is TRBV7-9, the J gene TRBJ2-7; TCRdb calls TRBD1, which cannot be checked without DNA. CDR1 is SEHNR, CDR2 FQNEAQ, per germline (reference sequence). The CDR3 is 14 residues long.

V usage is TRBV5-1 and J usage is TRBJ1-1; the D call from TCRdb, TRBD1, cannot be confirmed without DNA. The germline V gene has CDR1 SGHRS and CDR2 YFSETQ. The CDR3 is made up of 15 amino acids. CDR3 residues: CASSASNPATGGAVF.

This chain uses TRBV7-6 with TRBJ2-7; there is no DNA to check the TCRdb D call of TRBD2. There are 14 residues in the CDR3. Germline loops: CDR1 SGHVS, CDR2 FNYEAQ. The CDR3 protein is CASSLGLAGSEQYF.

V gene TRBV7-2 combines with J gene TRBJ2-7; checking the TCRdb D call of TRBD1 is not possible without DNA. CDR1 is SGHTA and CDR2 is FQGNSA in the germline V gene. The CDR3 length is 14 residues. CDR3 in amino acids: CASSLGQYFYEQYF.

The rearrangement links TRBV20-1 to TRBJ2-5; there is no DNA to check the TCRdb D call of TRBD2. The CDR3 length is 19 residues. Looked up from germline, CDR1 is DFQATT and CDR2 is SNEGSKA (reference sequence). The CDR3 here is CSARGLAGGFRHVQETQYF.

The chain carries TRBV7-2 and TRBJ1-4; TCRdb gives TRBD1 as the D gene, but with no DNA this cannot be confirmed. The V gene's germline CDR1 is SGHTA and CDR2 FQGNSA. This CDR3 is built from 14 residues. CDR3 region: CASSLQGVGEKLFF.

This chain connects TRBV28 to TRBJ2-3; the TCRdb call, TRBD2, lacks DNA for checking. The CDR3 has 16 amino acids. Germline V gives CDR1 MDHEN, CDR2 SYDVKM. The CDR3 here is CASNSPSGGYTDTQYF.